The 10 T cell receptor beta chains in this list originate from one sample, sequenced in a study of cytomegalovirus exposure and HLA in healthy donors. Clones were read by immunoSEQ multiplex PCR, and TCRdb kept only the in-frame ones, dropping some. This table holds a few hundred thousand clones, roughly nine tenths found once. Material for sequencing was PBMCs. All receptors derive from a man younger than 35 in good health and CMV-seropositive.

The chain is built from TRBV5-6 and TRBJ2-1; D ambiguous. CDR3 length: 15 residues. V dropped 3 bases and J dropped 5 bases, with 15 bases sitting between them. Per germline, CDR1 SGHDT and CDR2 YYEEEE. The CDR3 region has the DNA TGTGCCAGCAGCTCCATGCCCGACCCCCACAATGAGCAGTTCTTC. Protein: CASSSMPDPHNEQFF.

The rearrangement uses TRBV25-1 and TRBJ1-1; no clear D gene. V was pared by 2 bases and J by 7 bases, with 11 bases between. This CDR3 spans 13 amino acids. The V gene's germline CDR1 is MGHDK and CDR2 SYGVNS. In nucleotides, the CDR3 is TGTGCCAGCAGTGAACCCGGCAGAGATGAAGCTTTCTTT. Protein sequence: CASSEPGRDEAFF.

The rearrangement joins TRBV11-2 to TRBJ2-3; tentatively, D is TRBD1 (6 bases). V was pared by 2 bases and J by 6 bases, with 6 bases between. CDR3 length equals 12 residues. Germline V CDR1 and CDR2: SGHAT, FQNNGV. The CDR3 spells CASSLQGDTQYF. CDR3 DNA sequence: TGTGCCAGCAGCTTACAGGGGGATACGCAGTATTTT.

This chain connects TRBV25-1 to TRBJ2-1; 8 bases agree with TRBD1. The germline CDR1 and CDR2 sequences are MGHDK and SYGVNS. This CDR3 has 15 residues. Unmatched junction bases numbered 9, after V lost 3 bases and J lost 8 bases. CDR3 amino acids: CASSDDRGLGDEQFF. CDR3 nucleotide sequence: TGTGCCAGCAGTGATGACAGGGGCCTTGGGGATGAGCAGTTCTTC.

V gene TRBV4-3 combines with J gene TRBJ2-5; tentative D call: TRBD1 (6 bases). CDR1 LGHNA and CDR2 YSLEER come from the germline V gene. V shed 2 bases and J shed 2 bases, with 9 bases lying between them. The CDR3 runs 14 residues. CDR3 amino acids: CASSQLQGQETQYF. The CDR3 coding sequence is TGCGCCAGCAGCCAATTACAGGGACAAGAGACCCAGTACTTC.

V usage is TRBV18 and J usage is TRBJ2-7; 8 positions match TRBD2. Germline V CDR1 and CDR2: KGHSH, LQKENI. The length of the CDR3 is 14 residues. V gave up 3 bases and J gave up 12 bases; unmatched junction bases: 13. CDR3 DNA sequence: TGTGCCAGCTCACCCCAGCGGGAGTTCGATCAATGGTACTTC. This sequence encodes CASSPQREFDQWYF.

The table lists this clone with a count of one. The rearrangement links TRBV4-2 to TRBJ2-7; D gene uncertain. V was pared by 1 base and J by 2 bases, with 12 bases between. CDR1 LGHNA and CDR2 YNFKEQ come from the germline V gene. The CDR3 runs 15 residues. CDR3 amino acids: CASSQVIGPTYEQYF. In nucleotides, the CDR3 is TGTGCCAGCAGCCAAGTTATAGGGCCAACCTACGAGCAGTACTTC.

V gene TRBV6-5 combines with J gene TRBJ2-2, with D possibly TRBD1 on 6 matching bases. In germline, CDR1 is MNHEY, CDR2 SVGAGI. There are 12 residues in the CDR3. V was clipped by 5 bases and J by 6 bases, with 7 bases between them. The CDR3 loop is CASSGGAGELFF. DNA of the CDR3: TGTGCCAGCAGTGGGGGCGCCGGGGAGCTGTTTTTT.

Here the CDR3 DNA reads TGCGCCAGCAGCTTGGCCCGCGCCTACAATGAGCAGTTCTTC. Amino acid sequence: CASSLARAYNEQFF. The genes are TRBV5-1 and TRBJ2-1, with unresolved D. In germline, CDR1 is SGHRS, CDR2 YFSETQ. V was cut by 0 bases and J by 2 bases, with 6 bases left in between. The CDR3 consists of 14 residues.

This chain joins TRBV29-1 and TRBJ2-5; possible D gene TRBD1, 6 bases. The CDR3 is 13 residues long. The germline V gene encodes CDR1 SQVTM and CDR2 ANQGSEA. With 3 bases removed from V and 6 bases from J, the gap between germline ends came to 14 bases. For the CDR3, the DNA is TGCAGCGTTGAGGGGCAGGGGTGGCAGACCCAGTACTTC. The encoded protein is CSVEGQGWQTQYF.